This TCR beta chain was sequenced for a study of PD-1 blockade in classical Hodgkin lymphoma. Time point defined: cycle 4 day 1 (C4D1), after more than 5 weeks of nivolumab. All trial patients relapsed after autologous stem cell transplantation. Thawed PBMCs yielded CD4+ T cells through magnetic negative selection. Complete response, partial response or progressive disease were the best responses. Study findings and constraints: Factors driving the repertoire differences, possibly disease activity or prior therapy, remain undefined.

A note on this clone: Its antigen is currently unknown. The sample has other DNA sequences that encode this CDR3 too.

CDR3 size: 13 residues. V was shortened by 3 bases and J by 5 bases, with 11 bases between the two germline ends. Per germline, CDR1 KGHSH and CDR2 LQKENI. Assay used: immunoSEQ multiplex PCR; TCRdb lists only in-frame clones, some missing. Here the sample spans around 15,000 clones, about three quarters being singletons. The receptor was isolated from a human donor with classical Hodgkin lymphoma. The sample in question was CD4+ T cells from blood, obtained before the fourth cycle of nivolumab. This chain links TRBV18 with TRBJ2-7; a possible D gene is TRBD1 (5 bases). As DNA, the CDR3 is TGTGCCAGCTCACCTTCCAGGGAAAACGAGCAGTACTTC. This codes for CASSPSRENEQYF.